These 24 T cell receptor beta chains were sequenced from one sample in a study of T cell responses to AZD1222 COVID-19 vaccine. Only in-frame clones appear in the TCRdb table, and some are missing; sequencing was by immunoSEQ multiplex PCR. Of 150,000 to 170,000 clones listed, less than 90% were seen once; the top ten hold 5.5%. The material was peripheral blood, obtained on day 0 of MenACWY control vaccination. The source is an adult in good health.

This chain connects TRBV11-3 to TRBJ2-6; tentatively, D is TRBD1 or TRBD2 (5 bases each). The CDR3 is 18 residues long. Germline assignment: CDR1 SGHNT and CDR2 YENEEA. The V gene lost 5 bases and the J gene lost 0 bases, with 17 bases spanning the gap. CDR3 DNA: TGTGCCAGCAGCACCATCCGGGACGCCAGCTCTGGGGCCAACGTCCTGACTTTC. Translating it yields CASSTIRDASSGANVLTF.

The V and J genes are TRBV5-1 and TRBJ1-1; perhaps TRBD1 as D (6 bases). V was trimmed by 5 bases and J by 0 bases, leaving 11 bases between them. CDR1 is SGHRS and CDR2 is YFSETQ in the germline V gene. The CDR3 contains 14 residues. For the CDR3, the DNA is TGCGCCAGCAGTGCCGGGACACTGAACACTGAAGCTTTCTTT. As protein: CASSAGTLNTEAFF.

This clone was picked up a small number of times. This chain uses TRBV30 with TRBJ2-4; no clear D gene. The CDR3 is made up of 17 amino acids. Germline assignment: CDR1 GTSNPN and CDR2 SVGIG (reference sequence). Trimming stripped 0 bases from V and 0 bases from J, with 15 bases between. CDR3 loop: CAWSVSRTALAKNIQYF. CDR3 sequence (DNA): TGTGCCTGGAGTGTAAGCCGAACAGCCCTAGCCAAAAACATTCAGTACTTC.

The rearrangement links TRBV27 to TRBJ2-1, with TRBD2 as a possible D gene (6 bases). The CDR3 is 16 amino acids. Germline CDR1 MNHEY, CDR2 SMNVEV (reference sequence). Trimming removed 5 bases from V and 4 bases from J, with 18 bases in between. The CDR3 loop reads CASSRNGRDPYNEQFF. The CDR3 DNA sequence: TGTGCCAGCAGTCGAAATGGGCGGGATCCTTACAATGAGCAGTTCTTC.

For this clone: Different DNA sequences within this sample yield the same CDR3. V is TRBV19 and J is TRBJ1-5, with 12 bases aligning to TRBD1. CDR3 size: 16 residues. The junction had 6 bases not matched to a gene; V was cut back by 2 bases and J by 7 bases. Germline V gene data show CDR1 as LNHDA and CDR2 as SQIVND (reference sequence). The DNA of the CDR3 is TGTGCCAGTAGTATACCGGGACAGGGGGCTCGGCAGCCCCAGCATTTT. Translation: CASSIPGQGARQPQHF.

The J gene is TRBJ1-5, the V gene TRBV19; D is perhaps TRBD1 (5 bases). V dropped 7 bases and J dropped 5 bases, with 9 bases sitting between them. Looked up from germline, CDR1 is LNHDA and CDR2 is SQIVND (reference sequence). The CDR3 spans 12 residues. CDR3 protein: CASNGAYQPQHF. The CDR3 region has the DNA TGTGCCAGTAACGGGGCGTATCAGCCCCAGCATTTT. The whole variable domain, filled in from reference TRBV19 and TRBJ1-5, reads DGGITQSPKYLFRKEGQNVTLSCEQNLNHDAMYWYRQDPGQGLRLIYYSQIVNDFQKGDIAEGYSVSREKKESFPLTVTSAQKNPTAFYLCASNGAYQPQHFGDGTRLSIL.

The J gene is TRBJ2-4, the V gene TRBV18; D ambiguous. Germline lookup yields CDR1 KGHSH and CDR2 LQKENI. V shed 0 bases and J shed 8 bases, with 11 bases lying between them. The CDR3 totals 14 residues. CDR3 residues: CASSPPLTLDIQYF. In nucleotides, the CDR3 is TGTGCCAGCTCACCACCCCTAACCCTGGACATTCAGTACTTC.

V usage is TRBV27 and J usage is TRBJ1-1; D not resolved. V dropped 3 bases and J dropped 1 base, with 12 bases sitting between them. CDR1 and CDR2 from the germline V gene are MNHEY and SMNVEV (reference sequence). The CDR3 has 15 residues. The CDR3 nucleotides read TGTGCCAGCAGTTTCTCTAGACTAGGGAACACTGAAGCTTTCTTT. It is translated as CASSFSRLGNTEAFF.

The chain is built from TRBV7-9 and TRBJ2-3; possibly TRBD2 for D (7 bases). CDR1 is SEHNR, CDR2 FQNEAQ, per germline (reference sequence). Trimming cost V 3 bases and J 1 base, with 17 bases left between them. The CDR3 is made up of 17 amino acids. Here the CDR3 reads CASSFRTGGWGTDTQYF. As DNA, the CDR3 is TGTGCCAGCAGCTTTAGAACGGGGGGCTGGGGCACAGATACGCAGTATTTT.

V and J are TRBV14 and TRBJ1-1; 9 positions match TRBD1. V was clipped by 3 bases and J by 11 bases; unmatched bases: 4. Germline V gene lookup returns CDR1 SGHDN and CDR2 FVKESK. This CDR3 spans 12 amino acids. The CDR3 DNA reads TGTGCCAGCAGCCAGAACAGGGGGCATGCTTTCTTT. Protein product: CASSQNRGHAFF.

Concerning this clone itself: The junction shows a germline mismatch at one end, possibly a read error. The V gene is TRBV27, the J gene TRBJ1-4; D unclear. Germline V gene sequence: CDR1 MNHEY, CDR2 SMNVEV (reference sequence). The CDR3 is 17 amino acids. CDR3 loop: CASSLSGGSSTNEKLFF. CDR3 DNA: TGTGCCAGCAGTCTATCGGGTGGGTCCTCAACTAATGAAAAACTGTTTTTT. Based on the CDR3 plus reference TRBV27 and TRBJ1-4, the full variable domain is EAQVTQNPRYLITVTGKKLTVTCSQNMNHEYMSWYRQDPGLGLRQIYYSMNVEVTDKGDVPEGYKVSRKEKRNFPLILESPSPNQTSLYFCASSLSGGSSTNEKLFFGSGTQLSVL.

V and J are TRBV28 and TRBJ1-4; D unresolved. The CDR3 is 16 residues long. V was clipped by 6 bases and J by 0 bases, with 14 bases between them. Looked up from germline, CDR1 is MDHEN and CDR2 is SYDVKM. The CDR3 loop reads CASREDDLATNEKLFF. In DNA, the CDR3 is TGTGCCAGCAGAGAAGATGACTTAGCAACTAATGAAAAACTGTTTTTT.

V is TRBV12-5 and J is TRBJ2-1, with a possible D match to TRBD2 (6 bases). Trimming took off 6 bases at V and 9 bases at J, with 15 bases between the two ends. CDR3 length: 13 amino acids. Looked up from germline, CDR1 is LGHNT and CDR2 is FRNRAP. The CDR3 coding sequence is TGTGCTAGTGGACCACGAGGCGGGACTGAGCAGTTCTTC. Its protein product is CASGPRGGTEQFF.

The genes are TRBV15 and TRBJ1-4; the D gene is possibly TRBD1 (6 bases). CDR3 size: 15 residues. CDR1 is LNHNV, CDR2 YYDKDF, per germline (reference sequence). V lost 0 bases to trimming and J lost 3 bases, with 8 bases between them. The CDR3 spells CATSRDKGANEKLFF. The CDR3 DNA is TGTGCCACCAGCAGAGATAAGGGGGCTAATGAAAAACTGTTTTTT.

The chain recombines TRBV12-3 or TRBV12-4 with TRBJ2-1; D is unclear. The germline V and J ends were trimmed by 4 bases and 9 bases, with 13 bases remaining between them. CDR3 length equals 13 residues. The chain's CDR3 is CASSYLDLPEQFF. The CDR3, as DNA: TGTGCCAGCAGTTACCTGGACCTCCCTGAGCAGTTCTTC.

The CDR3 DNA is TGTGCCAGTAGCACCGGGACAGGGAGTTTGGGCGAGCAGTACTTC. Residues: CASSTGTGSLGEQYF. This chain links TRBV19 with TRBJ2-7; the match to TRBD1 covers 9 bases. The CDR3 totals 15 residues. Unmatched junction bases numbered 12, after V lost 6 bases and J lost 6 bases. CDR1 is LNHDA, CDR2 SQIVND, per germline (reference sequence).

V is TRBV19 and J is TRBJ2-3; 12 positions match TRBD2. J gave up 5 bases and V 0 bases, and 9 bases lay outside the gene matches. The CDR3 is made up of 18 amino acids. CDR1 and CDR2 from the germline V gene are LNHDA and SQIVND (reference sequence). The CDR3 coding sequence is TGTGCCAGTAGTATAGATTTCCGGACTAGCGGGATAGGAGATACGCAGTATTTT. The encoded protein is CASSIDFRTSGIGDTQYF. The complete variable domain, with remaining parts taken from reference TRBV19 and TRBJ2-3, reads DGGITQSPKYLFRKEGQNVTLSCEQNLNHDAMYWYRQDPGQGLRLIYYSQIVNDFQKGDIAEGYSVSREKKESFPLTVTSAQKNPTAFYLCASSIDFRTSGIGDTQYFGPGTRLTVL.

The J gene is TRBJ2-2, the V gene TRBV21-1; the table's D call, TRBD2, has no DNA check behind it. TRBV21-1 is described as a pseudogene. CDR3 length equals 16 residues. The CDR3 DNA reads as TGTGCCAGCAGCAAATCTAGAAACATCTGCTCCGGGGAGCTGTTTTTT. Translated, it gives CASSKSRNICSGELFF.

In its sample, this clone was seen a few times. CDR3 sequence reads: CSARVVYEQFF. The CDR3 DNA sequence: TGCAGTGCTAGAGTTGTGTATGAGCAGTTCTTC. V usage is TRBV20-1 and J usage is TRBJ2-1; no definite D call. CDR1 is DFQATT and CDR2 is SNEGSKA in the germline V gene (reference sequence). This CDR3 spans 11 amino acids. V was clipped by 1 base and J by 8 bases, with 6 bases between them.

J is TRBJ1-1 and V is TRBV28; D call uncertain. This CDR3 region has 13 residues. The ends were cut back, 7 bases at V and 3 bases at J, with 12 bases in the middle. Germline assignment: CDR1 MDHEN and CDR2 SYDVKM. As DNA, the CDR3 is TGTGCCAGCACCTCGGACGGCTACACTGAAGCTTTCTTT. Translating it yields CASTSDGYTEAFF.

The rearrangement uses TRBV4-2 and TRBJ1-1; TRBD1 agrees at 7 bases. The germline V gene encodes CDR1 LGHNA and CDR2 YNFKEQ. J gave up 4 bases and V 1 base, and 6 bases lay outside the gene matches. This CDR3 spans 15 amino acids. The DNA for the CDR3 is TGTGCCAGCAGCCAAGTGCACAGGGGACGCACTGAAGCTTTCTTT. Protein: CASSQVHRGRTEAFF.

Details on this clone: An end of the junction does not agree with germline; a read error may underlie this. The chain employs TRBV24-1 and TRBJ1-5, with a possible D match to TRBD1 (5 bases). Germline V gives CDR1 KGHDR, CDR2 SFDVKD. The CDR3 length is 14 residues. The CDR3 loop is CTTSAGLSNQPQHF. In DNA, the CDR3 is TGTACCACCAGTGCGGGGCTGAGCAATCAGCCCCAGCATTTT.

The chain uses TRBV28 and TRBJ1-2; D not certain. CDR1 and CDR2 from the germline V gene are MDHEN and SYDVKM. Trimming stripped 7 bases from V and 3 bases from J, with 21 bases between. This CDR3 region has 16 residues. In DNA form, the CDR3 reads TGTGCCAGCAATTCCTTCATAGAGGGCTCAGACTATGGCTACACCTTC. Its translation: CASNSFIEGSDYGYTF.

This rearrangement joins TRBV11-2 to TRBJ1-6; D remains unclear. The CDR3 spans 14 residues. Trimming removed 1 base from V and 10 bases from J, with 11 bases in between. The germline gives CDR1 SGHAT, CDR2 FQNNGV. CDR3 amino acids: CASSLVRGYSPLHF. For the CDR3, the DNA is TGTGCCAGCAGCTTAGTTCGGGGTTACTCACCCCTCCACTTT.